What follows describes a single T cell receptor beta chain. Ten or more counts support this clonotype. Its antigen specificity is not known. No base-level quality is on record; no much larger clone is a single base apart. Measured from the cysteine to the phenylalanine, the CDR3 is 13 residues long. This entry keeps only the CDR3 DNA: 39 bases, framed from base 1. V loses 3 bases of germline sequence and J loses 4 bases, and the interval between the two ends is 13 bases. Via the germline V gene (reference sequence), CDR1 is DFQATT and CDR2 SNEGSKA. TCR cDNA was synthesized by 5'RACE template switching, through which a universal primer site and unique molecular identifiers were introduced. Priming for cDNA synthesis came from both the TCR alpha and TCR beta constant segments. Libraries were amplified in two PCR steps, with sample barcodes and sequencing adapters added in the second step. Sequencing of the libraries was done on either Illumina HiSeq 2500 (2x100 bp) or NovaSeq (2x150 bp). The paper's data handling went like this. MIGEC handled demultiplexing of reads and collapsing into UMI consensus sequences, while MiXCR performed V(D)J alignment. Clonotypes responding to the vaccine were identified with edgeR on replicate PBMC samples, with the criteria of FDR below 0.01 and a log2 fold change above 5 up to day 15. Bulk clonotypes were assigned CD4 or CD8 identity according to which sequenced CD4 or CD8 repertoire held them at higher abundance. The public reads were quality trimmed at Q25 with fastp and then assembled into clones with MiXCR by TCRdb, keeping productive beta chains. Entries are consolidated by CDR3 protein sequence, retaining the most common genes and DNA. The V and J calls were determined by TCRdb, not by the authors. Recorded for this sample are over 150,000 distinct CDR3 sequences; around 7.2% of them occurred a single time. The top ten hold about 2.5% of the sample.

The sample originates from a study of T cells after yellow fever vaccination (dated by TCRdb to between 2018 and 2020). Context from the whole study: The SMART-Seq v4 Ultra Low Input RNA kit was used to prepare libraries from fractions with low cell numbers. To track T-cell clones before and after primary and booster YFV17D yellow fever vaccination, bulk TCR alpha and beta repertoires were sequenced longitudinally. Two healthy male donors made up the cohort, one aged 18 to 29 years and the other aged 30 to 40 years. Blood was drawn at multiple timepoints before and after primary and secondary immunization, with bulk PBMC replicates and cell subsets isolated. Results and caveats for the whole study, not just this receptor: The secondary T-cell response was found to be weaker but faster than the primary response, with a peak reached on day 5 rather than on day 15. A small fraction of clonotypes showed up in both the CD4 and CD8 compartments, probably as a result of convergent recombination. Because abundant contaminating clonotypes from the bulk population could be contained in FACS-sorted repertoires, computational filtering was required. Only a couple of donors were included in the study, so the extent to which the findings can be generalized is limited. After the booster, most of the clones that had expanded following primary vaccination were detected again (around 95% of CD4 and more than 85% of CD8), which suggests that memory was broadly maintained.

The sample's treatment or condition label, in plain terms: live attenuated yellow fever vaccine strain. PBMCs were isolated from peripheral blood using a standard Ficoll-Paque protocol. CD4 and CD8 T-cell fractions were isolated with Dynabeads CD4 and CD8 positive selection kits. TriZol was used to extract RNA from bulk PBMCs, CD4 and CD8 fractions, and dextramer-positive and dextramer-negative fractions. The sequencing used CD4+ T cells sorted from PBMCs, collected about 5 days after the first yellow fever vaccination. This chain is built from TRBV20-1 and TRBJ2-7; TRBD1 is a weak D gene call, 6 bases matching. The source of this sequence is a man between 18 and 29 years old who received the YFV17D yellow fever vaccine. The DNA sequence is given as TGCAGTGCTAGTCAGGCCAGGGGATACGAGCAGTACTTC. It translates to CSASQARGYEQYF.